The clone carrying this T cell receptor (beta chain) was seen a handful of times. Its antigen is undetermined. The sample comes from a study of cytomegalovirus exposure and HLA in healthy donors. As for the study in general: Around 87 million unique TCRs, all from HLA-typed donors, were included in an early release of the data. Clustering assigned 81% of the roughly 400 genotyped donors to the Caucasian-associated ancestry cluster.

The PCR made use of 60 Vbeta and 13 Jbeta primers. Method: immunoSEQ multiplex PCR; TCRdb's copy keeps in-frame clones and lacks some. Of about 200,000 clones listed, about 70% are singletons. Whole-study results and caveats: A reported reduction in N-insertions relative to the approximately 670-donor mean was seen in an Asian-associated ancestry cluster in a later analysis. In vitro checks showed that three CMV-associated chains really do target CMV antigens.

V gave up 0 bases and J gave up 5 bases, with 12 bases separating them. Germline lookup yields CDR1 LNHNV and CDR2 YYDKDF (reference sequence). This CDR3 has 15 residues. What was sequenced was PBMCs. The receptor was derived from a woman aged 25 to 39 in good health and CMV-seronegative. The chain is built from TRBV15 and TRBJ2-3; TRBD2 might be the D (5 bases). For the CDR3, the DNA is TGTGCCACCAGCAGAGATCTCCAGGCGGGAGATACGCAGTATTTT. It is translated as CATSRDLQAGDTQYF.